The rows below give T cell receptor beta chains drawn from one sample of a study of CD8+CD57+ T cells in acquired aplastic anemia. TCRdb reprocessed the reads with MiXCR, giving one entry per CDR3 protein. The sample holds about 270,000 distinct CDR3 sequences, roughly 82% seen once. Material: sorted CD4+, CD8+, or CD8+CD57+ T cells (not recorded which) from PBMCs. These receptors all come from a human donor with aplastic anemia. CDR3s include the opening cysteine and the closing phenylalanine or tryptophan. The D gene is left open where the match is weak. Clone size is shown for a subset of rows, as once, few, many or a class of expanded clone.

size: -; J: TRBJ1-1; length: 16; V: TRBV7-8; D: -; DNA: TGTGCCAGCAGCGGGACTCCAGACGGCTTGGCCCCTGCCGCTTTCTTT; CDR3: CASSGTPDGLAPAAFF
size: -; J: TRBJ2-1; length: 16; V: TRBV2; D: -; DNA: -; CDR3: CASGDGGADRQYFGFF
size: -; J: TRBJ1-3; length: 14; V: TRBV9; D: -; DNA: TGTGCCAGCAGCAAAAGGGTTTCTGGAAACACCATATATTTT; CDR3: CASSKRVSGNTIYF
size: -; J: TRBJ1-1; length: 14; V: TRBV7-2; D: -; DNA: TGTGCCAGCGCAAGGGGTGCGGAGGCCATTGAACACTTCTTT; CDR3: CASARGAEAIEHFF
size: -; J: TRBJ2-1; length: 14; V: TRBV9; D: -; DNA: TGTGCCAGCAGCTTTGGTCCCGGCGGCAATGAGCAGGTCTTC; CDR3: CASSFGPGGNEQVF
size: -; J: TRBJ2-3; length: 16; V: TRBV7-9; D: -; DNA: TGTGCCAGCAGCTTTCAAAAACCCGGGGTTGGCGATACGCAGTATTTT; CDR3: CASSFQKPGVGDTQYF
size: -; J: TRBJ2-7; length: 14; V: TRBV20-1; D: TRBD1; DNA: TGCAGTGCGCTACGCCACAGGGGATTATACGAGCAGTACTTC; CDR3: CSALRHRGLYEQYF
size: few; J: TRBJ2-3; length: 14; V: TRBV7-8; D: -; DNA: TGTTCCAGCAGCGTAGCCGGAGGTACAGATACGCAGTATTTT; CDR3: CSSSVAGGTDTQYF
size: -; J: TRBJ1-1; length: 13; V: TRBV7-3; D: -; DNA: TGTGCCAGCAGCGTCACAGCGGACGCTGAAGCTTTCTTT; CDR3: CASSVTADAEAFF
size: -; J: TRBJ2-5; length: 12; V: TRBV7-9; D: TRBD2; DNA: TGTGCCAGACGGGGGGGGGGCGAGACCCAGTACTTC; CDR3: CARRGGGETQYF
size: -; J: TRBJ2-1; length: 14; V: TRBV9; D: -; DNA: TGTGCCAGCAGCGTAGGGGGCGGTTCAGATACGCAGTTCTTC; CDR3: CASSVGGGSDTQFF
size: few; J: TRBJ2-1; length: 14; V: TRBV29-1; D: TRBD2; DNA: TGCAGCGTTGGCGGGACTACCACCGACAATGAGCAGTTCTTC; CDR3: CSVGGTTTDNEQFF
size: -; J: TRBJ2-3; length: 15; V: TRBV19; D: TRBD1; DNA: TGTGCCAGTAGTGGGACAGGACAGTCTTCCAATGAGCAGTTTTTT; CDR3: CASSGTGQSSNEQFF
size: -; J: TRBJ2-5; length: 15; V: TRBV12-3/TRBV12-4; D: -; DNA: TGTGCCAGCAGTTCGACGGACAGCAGACAAGAGACCCAGTACTTC; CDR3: CASSSTDSRQETQYF
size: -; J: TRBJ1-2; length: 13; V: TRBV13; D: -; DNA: TGTGCCACCCGCCTGCTGGGGAAGGCTGGAGCTTTCTTC; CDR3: CATRLLGKAGAFF
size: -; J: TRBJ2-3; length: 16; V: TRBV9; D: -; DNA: TGTGCCAGCAGCGCTAGTTCCCGCGGCTACACCGTCACGCAGTATTTT; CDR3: CASSASSRGYTVTQYF
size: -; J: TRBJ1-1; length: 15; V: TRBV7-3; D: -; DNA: TGTGCCAGCAGCTTAGATGTGACAGGTACCACTGAAGCTTTCTTT; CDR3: CASSLDVTGTTEAFF
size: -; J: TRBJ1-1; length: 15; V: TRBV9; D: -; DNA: TGTGCCAGCAGCGTAGCGGGGGCGACGGTGGCTGAAGCTTTCTTT; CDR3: CASSVAGATVAEAFF
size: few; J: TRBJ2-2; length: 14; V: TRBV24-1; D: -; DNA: TGTGCCTTATATGTCCAGGAGAACACCGGGGAGCTGTTTTTT; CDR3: CALYVQENTGELFF
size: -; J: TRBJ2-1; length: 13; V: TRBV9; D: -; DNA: TGTGCTAGCAGCCGATGGGGCAACAATGAGGCTTTCTTC; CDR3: CASSRWGNNEAFF
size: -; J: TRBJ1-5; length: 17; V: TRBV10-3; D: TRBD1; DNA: TGTGCCATCAGCCAGGGGGACATATATATTTGCAATCAGCCCCAGCATTTT; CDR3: CAISQGDIYICNQPQHF
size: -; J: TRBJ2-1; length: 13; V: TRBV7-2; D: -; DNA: TGTGCCAGCAGCTTAGGGGGTACGGCCGAAACGTTCTTC; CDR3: CASSLGGTAETFF
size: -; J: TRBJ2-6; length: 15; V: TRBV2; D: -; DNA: TGTGCCAGCGGCCCGAGGCGCTCTGGCTCCAACGCTCAGACTTTC; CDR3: CASGPRRSGSNAQTF
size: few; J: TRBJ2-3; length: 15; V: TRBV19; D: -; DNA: TGTGCCAGTAGTATAGGTACCGGAGCCTACAATGAGCAGTTTTTC; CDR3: CASSIGTGAYNEQFF
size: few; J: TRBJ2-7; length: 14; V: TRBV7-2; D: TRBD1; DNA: TGTGCCAGCAGCTTAAGGGGGACAGGCTACGAGCAGTACTTC; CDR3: CASSLRGTGYEQYF
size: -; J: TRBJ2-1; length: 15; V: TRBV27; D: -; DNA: TGTGCCAGCAGTCCTGAGAGCGCAGCCTACAATGAGCAGTTCTTC; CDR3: CASSPESAAYNEQFF
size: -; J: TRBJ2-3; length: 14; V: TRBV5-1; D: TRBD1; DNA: TGCGCCAGCAGCTTGGTGGACAGGGGCGCTACGCAGTATTTT; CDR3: CASSLVDRGATQYF
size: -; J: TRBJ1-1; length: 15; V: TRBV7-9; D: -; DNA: TGTGCCAGCAGCTTAGTACCCGGGGGGCTGACTTTTGGATTCTTT; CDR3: CASSLVPGGLTFGFF
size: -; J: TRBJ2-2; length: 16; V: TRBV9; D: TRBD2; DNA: TGTGCCAGCAGCCCCGGGACTAGCGGGAACGCCGGGGAGCTGTTTTTT; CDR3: CASSPGTSGNAGELFF
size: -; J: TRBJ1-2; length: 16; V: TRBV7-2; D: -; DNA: TGTGCCAGCAGCTCCCACCAGCGTGAAGAAGTAAATGACCACACCTTC; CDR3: CASSSHQREEVNDHTF
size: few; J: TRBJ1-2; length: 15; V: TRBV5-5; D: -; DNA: TGTGCCAGCAGCTTCGGCGGGGGCGCCGACTATGGCTACACCTTC; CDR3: CASSFGGGADYGYTF
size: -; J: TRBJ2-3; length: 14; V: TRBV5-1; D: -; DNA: TGTGCCAGCAGCCCACAGGGAGGTCCCGATACGCAGTATTTT; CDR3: CASSPQGGPDTQYF
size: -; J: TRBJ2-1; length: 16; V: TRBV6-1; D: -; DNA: TGTGCCAGCAGTGAGGTGGGCGGAAACGGTCAGGATGAGCAGTTCTTC; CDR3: CASSEVGGNGQDEQFF
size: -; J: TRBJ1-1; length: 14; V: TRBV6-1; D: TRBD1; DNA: TGTGCCAGCAGTGAGGCAGGGGGAGTGGGGGAAGCTTTCTTT; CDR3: CASSEAGGVGEAFF
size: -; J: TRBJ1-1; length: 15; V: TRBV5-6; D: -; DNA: TGTGCCAGCAGCTTGCGGGAGGGGCCGAACACTGAAGCTTTCTTT; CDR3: CASSLREGPNTEAFF
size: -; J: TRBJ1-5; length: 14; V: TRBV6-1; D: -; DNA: TGTGCCAGCAGCCCCAAACAGGGCTTGGAGCCCCAGCATTTT; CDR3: CASSPKQGLEPQHF
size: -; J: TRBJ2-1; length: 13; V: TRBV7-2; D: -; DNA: TGTGCCAGCAGCCTAGGCTGTTACACTGCGCAGCACTTC; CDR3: CASSLGCYTAQHF
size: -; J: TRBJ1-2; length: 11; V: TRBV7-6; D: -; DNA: TGTGCCAGCAGCTTGGCGGATGCAGATACCTTC; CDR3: CASSLADADTF
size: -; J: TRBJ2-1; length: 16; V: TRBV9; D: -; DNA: TGTGCCAGCAGCGTGGGGTGCGATAACGGTCAGGATGAGCAGTTCTTC; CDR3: CASSVGCDNGQDEQFF
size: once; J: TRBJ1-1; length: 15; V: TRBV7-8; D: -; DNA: TGTGCCAGCAGCTTACGTTTCCCAGGACGAAACAAAGATTTCTTT; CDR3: CASSLRFPGRNKDFF
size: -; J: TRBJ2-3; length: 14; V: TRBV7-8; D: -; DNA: TGTGCCAGCACTCTAGCGAGAGGCACCGATACGCAGTATTTT; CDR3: CASTLARGTDTQYF
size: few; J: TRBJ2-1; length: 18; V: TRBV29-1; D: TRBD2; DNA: TGCAGCGTTGAGGGGATGACTAGCGGGAGCCGCTCCTACAATGAGCAGTTCTTC; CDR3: CSVEGMTSGSRSYNEQFF